This T cell receptor (beta chain) was sequenced during a study of blood T cell repertoires in COVID-19. Clones were sequenced by immunoSEQ multiplex PCR, and TCRdb holds only the in-frame ones, with some missing. The top ten hold 2.8% of the sample, which has 250,000 or so clones, around 90% seen once. Germline V gene data show CDR1 as MNHNS and CDR2 as SASEGT. V trimming: 3 bases; J trimming: 7 bases; junction bases outside the gene matches: 10. This CDR3 spans 15 amino acids. The specimen was PBMCs or T cells enriched from blood (not recorded which). This chain connects TRBV6-1 to TRBJ1-1; 8 bases agree with TRBD1. This TCR came from a man aged 35 to 55 who had been exposed to COVID-19. The CDR3 loop is CASSDPGGARVEAFF. CDR3 DNA sequence: TGTGCCAGCAGTGATCCAGGGGGCGCGCGAGTTGAAGCTTTCTTT.